This T cell receptor beta chain was sequenced for a study of blood T cells in healthy people across ages. Overall study findings and caveats: Both naive CD4+ cell counts and diversity were greater in long-lived donors than in aged donors.

Each donor supplied roughly 9.1 milliliters of peripheral blood. Isolating PBMCs gave at least 6 million of these cells per sample. This clonotype was seen more than once but under ten times. Its antigen is not known. The CDR3 runs 18 residues. Germline V CDR1 and CDR2: SNHLY, FYNNEI. V was clipped by 2 bases and J by 3 bases, with 20 bases between them. A sample-barcoded 5' primer and a J-beta primer mix were used in a second PCR of roughly 7 to 11 cycles. There were at least 2.5 million CDR3-containing paired-end reads obtained from each sample. TCRdb passed the 5' RACE reads through MiXCR, listing each CDR3 protein once. The table has about 730,000 distinct CDR3 sequences, approximately 43% seen once.

The gene calls are TRBV2 and TRBJ2-1, with D possibly TRBD2 on 5 matching bases. Material: blood. The TCR was taken from a woman between 55 and 75 years old in good health. The chain's CDR3 is CASSEYLGLAEFYNEQFF. The CDR3 DNA reads TGTGCCAGCAGTGAATATTTAGGGCTAGCAGAGTTCTACAATGAGCAGTTCTTC.